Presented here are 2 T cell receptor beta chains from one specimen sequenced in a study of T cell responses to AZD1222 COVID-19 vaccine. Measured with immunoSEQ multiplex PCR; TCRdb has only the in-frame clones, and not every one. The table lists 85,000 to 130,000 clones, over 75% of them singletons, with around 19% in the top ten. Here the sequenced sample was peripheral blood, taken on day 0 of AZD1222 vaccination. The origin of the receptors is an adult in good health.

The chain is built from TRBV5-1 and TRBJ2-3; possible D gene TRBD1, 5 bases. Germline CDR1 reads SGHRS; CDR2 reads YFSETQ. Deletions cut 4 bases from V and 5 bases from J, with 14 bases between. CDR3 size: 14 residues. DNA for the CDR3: TGCGCCAGCAGCGACCGACAGACCAGAGATACGCAGTATTTT. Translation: CASSDRQTRDTQYF.

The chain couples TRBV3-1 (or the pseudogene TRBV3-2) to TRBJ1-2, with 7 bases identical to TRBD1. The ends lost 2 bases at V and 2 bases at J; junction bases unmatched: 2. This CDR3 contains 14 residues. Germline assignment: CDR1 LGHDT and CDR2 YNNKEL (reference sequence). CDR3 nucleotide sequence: TGTGCCAGCAGCCAACAGGGGGGAAACTATGGCTACACCTTC. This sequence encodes CASSQQGGNYGYTF.